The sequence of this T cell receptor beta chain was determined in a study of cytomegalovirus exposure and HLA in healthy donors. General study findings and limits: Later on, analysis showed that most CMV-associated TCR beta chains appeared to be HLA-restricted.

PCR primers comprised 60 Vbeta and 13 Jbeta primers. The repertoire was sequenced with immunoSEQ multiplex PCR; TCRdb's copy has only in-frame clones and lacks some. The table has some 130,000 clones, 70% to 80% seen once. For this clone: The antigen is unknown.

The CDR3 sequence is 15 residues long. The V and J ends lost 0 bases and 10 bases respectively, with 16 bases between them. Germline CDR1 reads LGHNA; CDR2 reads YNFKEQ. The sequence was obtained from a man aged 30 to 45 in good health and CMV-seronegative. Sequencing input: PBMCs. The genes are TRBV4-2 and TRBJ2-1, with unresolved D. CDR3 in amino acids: CASSQEYNNIGEQFF. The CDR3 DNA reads TGTGCCAGCAGCCAAGAATATAACAATATCGGGGAGCAGTTCTTC.